The clone carrying this T cell receptor beta chain was seen a single time. What it recognizes is unknown. It was 150 to 250 ng DNA, around 33,000 T cell genomes, that sorted-subset replicate PCRs used. Profiling relied on immunoSEQ multiplex PCR, and the TCRdb table lists in-frame clones only, not all of them. The sample yields about 2,500,000 clones, roughly 92% seen once. This CDR3 is built from 16 residues. Germline assignment: CDR1 SGDLS and CDR2 YYNGEE. Unmatched junction bases numbered 10, after V lost 1 base and J lost 6 bases. The sample originates from a study of shared clonotypes between healthy human individuals. Study observations and caveats: Non-shared clonotypes displayed generation probabilities falling below those of clonotypes present in all four donors.

Sequenced: naive CD4+ T cells sorted from blood. As to subset: CD45RA+ positively selected. The chain joins TRBV9 to TRBJ1-1; 9 bases fit TRBD1. The receptor was derived from a man between 18 and 35 years old in good health. This CDR3 is CASSVSGTGLQSEAFF. The CDR3 coding sequence is TGTGCCAGCAGCGTATCCGGGACAGGGCTTCAGTCTGAAGCTTTCTTT.